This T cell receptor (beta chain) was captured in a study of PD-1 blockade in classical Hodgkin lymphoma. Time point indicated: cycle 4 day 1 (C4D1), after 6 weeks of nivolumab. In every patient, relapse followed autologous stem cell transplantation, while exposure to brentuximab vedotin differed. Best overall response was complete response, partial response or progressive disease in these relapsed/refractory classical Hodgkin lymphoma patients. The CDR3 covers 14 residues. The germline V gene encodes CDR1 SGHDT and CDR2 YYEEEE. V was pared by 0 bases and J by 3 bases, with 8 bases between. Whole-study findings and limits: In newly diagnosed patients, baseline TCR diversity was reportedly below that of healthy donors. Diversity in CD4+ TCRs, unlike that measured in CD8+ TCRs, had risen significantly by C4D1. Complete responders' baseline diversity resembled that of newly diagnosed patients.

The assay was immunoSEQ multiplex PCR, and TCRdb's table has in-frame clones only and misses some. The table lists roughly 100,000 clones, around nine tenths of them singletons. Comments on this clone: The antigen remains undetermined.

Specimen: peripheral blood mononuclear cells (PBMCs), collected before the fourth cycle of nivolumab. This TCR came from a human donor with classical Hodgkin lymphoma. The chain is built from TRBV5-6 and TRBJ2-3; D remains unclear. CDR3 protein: CASSLGAGTDTQYF. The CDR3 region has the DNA TGTGCCAGCAGCTTGGGTGCTGGGACAGATACGCAGTATTTT.